This T cell receptor (beta chain) was retrieved from a study of blood T cells in healthy people across ages. Regarding the study as a whole: No one knew whether donors had CMV, which possibly confounded expanded clonotype changes.

Through a sample-barcoded 5' primer and a J-beta primer mix, a second PCR was run for roughly 6 to 11 cycles. One entry per CDR3 protein results from TCRdb running MiXCR on the 5' RACE reads. Of 1.5 million to 2 million distinct CDR3 sequences listed, 25% to 30% are singletons. This clonotype was detected a few times. Its antigen is not known. Germline V gene data show CDR1 as SGDLS and CDR2 as YYNGEE. Germline trimming cut 7 bases from V and 8 bases from J; bases unmatched to any gene: 10. The CDR3 contains 15 residues. The genes are TRBV9 and TRBJ2-1, with 12 positions matching TRBD2. The sample taken for sequencing was blood. This TCR was recovered from a woman in her thirties in good health. This CDR3 reads CASAGLAGGSDEQFF. Written as DNA, the CDR3 is TGTGCCAGCGCGGGACTAGCGGGCGGATCCGATGAGCAGTTCTTC.